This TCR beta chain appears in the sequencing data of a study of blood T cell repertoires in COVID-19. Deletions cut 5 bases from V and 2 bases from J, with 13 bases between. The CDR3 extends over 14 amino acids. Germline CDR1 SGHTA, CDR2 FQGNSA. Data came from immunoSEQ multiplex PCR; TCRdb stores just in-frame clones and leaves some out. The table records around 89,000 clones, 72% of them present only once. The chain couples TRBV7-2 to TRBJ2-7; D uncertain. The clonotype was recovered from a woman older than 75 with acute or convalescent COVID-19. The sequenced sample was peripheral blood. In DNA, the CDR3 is TGTGCCAGCAGCCGCCGAGGTAGAACCTACGAGCAGTACTTC. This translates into CASSRRGRTYEQYF.